The TCR beta chain under discussion was sequenced for a study of regulatory T cells in long-lasting Graves disease (dated by TCRdb to 2020 to 2023). With regard to the full study: To count as having persistent Graves' disease, a patient had to have received antithyroid drug treatment for over 5 years with TSH receptor autoantibodies remaining persistently positive. This study used TCR sequencing and RNA sequencing of peripheral blood to compare persistent Graves' disease patients against newly diagnosed Graves' disease patients. The study was conducted in China and was registered as a clinical trial. TCR sequencing covered around 13 persistent and roughly 20 newly diagnosed Graves' disease patients, some 33 samples in total. Antithyroid drugs had been taken for approximately 10 years on average by persistent Graves' disease patients in the clinical cohort.

General conclusions and limits of the study: Only peripheral blood was studied, because thyroid tissue, the primary lesion, was inaccessible. Only the TCR beta chain was sequenced and analyzed. As a limitation, the authors acknowledged that the small sample size may reduce accuracy. Preferential use of TRBV28, TRBJ1-2 and TRBJ2-5 was observed in persistent disease, whereas TRBV20-1 and TRBJ2-1 were favored in newly diagnosed disease. Patients with persistent disease shared more public clonotypes (about 2,500) than newly diagnosed patients did (approximately 990). Persistent Graves' disease patients showed lower TCR Shannon entropy and fewer highly expanded clones than newly diagnosed patients, suggesting clonal expansion.

The library was produced with multiplex PCR. The instrument given in TCRdb is Illumina HiSeq 4000. iRepertoire HTBI primers and Arm-PCR amplification of CDR3 regions were used to construct TCR beta libraries. PCR products were gel purified before sequencing. The authors' analysis ran thus. Gene usage analysis of CDR3 amino acid clonotypes relied on the roughly 60 TRBV and 13 to 15 TRBJ segments identified across samples. COPE and FqMerger were used to merge the filtered high-quality paired reads into contigs. BLAST was used to align contigs to IMGT TRBV, TRBD and TRBJ reference genes, with CDR3 defined following IMGT. Clonotypes above 0.1% frequency were classified as highly expanded clones. Shannon entropy was used to measure repertoire diversity, and the Gini coefficient was used to measure V-J evenness. Clonotypes shared by more than one individual were considered public. TCRdb reprocessing: public reads trimmed at Q25 with fastp, clones called with MiXCR, in-frame beta chains kept. When rows share a CDR3 protein, they turn into one entry using the most common DNA and genes. For this entry, the V and J calls and clone size follow TCRdb and not the study's own pipeline. The sample table lists 400,000 to 500,000 distinct CDR3 sequences, 20% of them with a count of one. The biggest ten clones account for less than 9% of the sample.

Per the germline V gene (reference sequence), LNHNV is the CDR1 and YYDKDF is the CDR2. V is clipped by 0 bases and J by 4 bases, and the sequence between their germline boundaries is 10 bases long. The CDR3 runs 14 residues from the cysteine to the phenylalanine. CDR3 DNA only is kept here, 42 bases in frame from base 1. This sample's time point label indicates: persistent/refractory GD, antithyroid drugs over 5 years with positive TRAb. For both TCR sequencing and RNA sequencing, RNA was extracted from PBMCs in TRIzol. The diagnosis of Graves' disease followed American Thyroid Association guidelines. Patients were recruited from an endocrinology department in Xi'an, China. Each patient gave roughly 10 milliliters of peripheral blood, collected in an EDTA anticoagulant tube. Ficoll Paque Plus density gradient separation was used to isolate PBMCs, and no further T cell sorting was performed. An Agilent 2100 Bioanalyzer and agarose gel were used to check RNA quality, and a NanoDrop 2000 was used to measure RNA concentration.

This clonotype was seen repeatedly, ten times or more. Its antigen is still unknown. No base quality values were provided; no much bigger clone lies one nucleotide off. The chain is assembled from TRBV15 and TRBJ2-7; possibly the D gene is TRBD2, per 6 matching bases. Sequenced material: peripheral blood mononuclear cells (PBMCs), taken when the disease was refractory, from a patient treated with antithyroid drugs. The sequence was collected from a female donor with Graves disease. The bases are TGTGCCACCAGCAGAGATCGGGGGTATTACGAGCAGTACTTC. Its amino acids are CATSRDRGYYEQYF.